This T cell receptor beta chain was identified in a study of T cell responses to AZD1222 COVID-19 vaccine. The study, taken as a whole, reports: Repertoire collection took place solely once the T cell response had peaked. A rise in Spike-specific TCR breadth and depth followed two AZD1222 doses.

Regarding this clone: Its antigen is unidentified.

Germline assignment: CDR1 SNHLY and CDR2 FYNNEI. V lost 6 bases to trimming and J lost 9 bases, with 18 bases between them. The CDR3 consists of 14 residues. Assay used: immunoSEQ multiplex PCR; TCRdb lists only in-frame clones, some missing. Of some 81,000 clones listed, about 90% are singletons. This sequence originates from an adult who received the AZD1222 COVID-19 vaccine. The chain combines TRBV2 with TRBJ2-1, with a tentative D call TRBD1 (5 bases). This specimen was peripheral blood, taken 28 days after the second AZD1222 dose. CDR3 in amino acids: CASRGSRGLGEQFF. For the CDR3, the DNA is TGTGCCAGCAGGGGGTCTAGGGGTTTGGGTGAGCAGTTCTTC.